The 32 T cell receptor beta chains in this list originate from one sample, sequenced in a study of T cells in narcolepsy. Some clones are missing from TCRdb's copy, which holds only in-frame ones; the method was immunoSEQ multiplex PCR. The sample includes 20,000 to 30,000 clones, around 85% of them seen just once. The material sequenced was CD45RA- memory CD4+ T cells from PBMCs. The receptors derive from a human donor with narcolepsy.

The rearrangement links TRBV9 to TRBJ2-6; 8 bases are shared with TRBD1. The CDR3 length is 17 residues. In germline, CDR1 is SGDLS, CDR2 YYNGEE. The V and J ends lost 3 bases and 3 bases, in that order; junction bases with no gene match: 8. CDR3 sequence reads: CASSGETGVSGANVLTF. The CDR3 DNA reads as TGTGCCAGCAGCGGAGAGACAGGGGTTAGTGGGGCCAACGTCCTGACTTTC.

The chain carries TRBV28 and TRBJ2-1; 8 bases are shared with TRBD2. The CDR3 is 15 amino acids. With 4 bases clipped from V and 4 bases from J, the junction kept 6 bases outside the gene matches. Germline CDR1 reads MDHEN; CDR2 reads SYDVKM. The CDR3 coding sequence is TGTGCCAGCAGTTCTCGGGGGGGGGAATACAATGAGCAGTTCTTC. As protein: CASSSRGGEYNEQFF.

J is TRBJ1-4 and V is TRBV6-5, with D possibly matching TRBD1 (5 bases). Trimming stripped 6 bases from V and 6 bases from J, with 14 bases between. The CDR3 is 14 residues long. The V gene's germline CDR1 is MNHEY and CDR2 SVGAGI. The CDR3 DNA reads as TGTGCCAGCAGAGGGGCGGGAGGGTATGAAAAACTGTTTTTT. Residues: CASRGAGGYEKLFF.

The chain recombines TRBV18 with TRBJ2-7, with 9 bases that match TRBD1. V lost 2 bases, J lost 4 bases, and 9 bases stayed unmatched. The germline V gene encodes CDR1 KGHSH and CDR2 LQKENI. The CDR3 is 16 residues long. The CDR3 coding sequence is TGTGCCAGCTCACCAAAAACTGGGACAGGGTTTTACGAGCAGTACTTC. Protein sequence: CASSPKTGTGFYEQYF.

The chain joins TRBV28 to TRBJ2-1, with 13 bases fitting TRBD2. The CDR3 totals 15 residues. V shed 6 bases and J 4 bases; nucleotides not matched to a gene: 3. CDR1 is MDHEN, CDR2 SYDVKM, per germline. The CDR3 DNA is TGTGCCAGCAGGGTACTAGCGGGAGGGTACAATGAGCAGTTCTTC. This encodes CASRVLAGGYNEQFF.

This clone was seen a single time. The rearrangement joins TRBV5-5 to TRBJ2-1; D not resolved. V shed 5 bases and J shed 5 bases, with 11 bases lying between them. CDR1 is SGHKS and CDR2 is YYEKEE in the germline V gene (reference sequence). This CDR3 contains 13 residues. CDR3 in DNA: TGTGCCAGCAGTTTCGTTGCGGACAATGAGCAGTTCTTC. This translates into CASSFVADNEQFF.

This chain uses TRBV11-3 with TRBJ2-1; a possible D gene is TRBD1 (5 bases). V was pared by 9 bases and J by 7 bases, with 19 bases between. The CDR3 is made up of 14 amino acids. Germline V gene data show CDR1 as SGHNT and CDR2 as YENEEA. The CDR3 is CARPRTDKLNEQFF. CDR3 sequence (DNA): TGTGCCAGACCCAGGACGGACAAACTAAATGAGCAGTTCTTC.

This chain uses TRBV29-1 with TRBJ2-2; D is perhaps TRBD2 (6 bases). The CDR3 is 13 amino acids. V gave up 6 bases and J gave up 5 bases, with 13 bases separating them. CDR1 and CDR2 from the germline V gene are SQVTM and ANQGSEA. This chain's CDR3 is CSVQIGGTGELFF. The CDR3 coding sequence is TGCAGCGTACAGATCGGGGGAACCGGGGAGCTGTTTTTT.

This clone was picked up one time. The junction does not match germline at one end; this may be a read error. V gene TRBV5-1 combines with J gene TRBJ2-1; TRBD2 agrees at 8 bases. Germline V lookup: CDR1 SGHRS, CDR2 YFSETQ. CDR3 length equals 16 residues. The CDR3 region has the DNA TGCGCCAGCAGCTTGGCGGGGGGGAGTTCCTTCAATGAGCAGTTCTTC. Protein sequence: CASSLAGGSSFNEQFF.

This sequence joins TRBV29-1 and TRBJ2-2; 7 bases are shared with TRBD2. The CDR3 runs to 17 residues. CDR1 is SQVTM and CDR2 is ANQGSEA in the germline V gene. The J segment lost 0 bases and the V segment lost 5 bases, leaving 12 bases of the junction unmatched. CDR3 nucleotide sequence: TGCAGCGTTCAACCTTACGGGGGGTCACCGAACACCGGGGAGCTGTTTTTT. Amino acids: CSVQPYGGSPNTGELFF.

In this sample, this clone turned up once. CDR3 region: CASSSSGTSYNEQFF. As DNA, the CDR3 is TGCGCCAGCAGCTCCAGCGGGACCTCCTACAATGAGCAGTTCTTC. V gene TRBV5-1 combines with J gene TRBJ2-1; 7 bases are a match to TRBD2. The germline V gene has CDR1 SGHRS and CDR2 YFSETQ. This CDR3 comprises 15 residues. The V segment lost 3 bases and the J segment 0 bases; nucleotides outside the gene matches: 3.

The chain recombines TRBV6-4 with TRBJ1-1; no reliable D call. Trimming cost V 3 bases and J 3 bases, with 14 bases left between them. From germline, CDR1 is MRHNA and CDR2 SNTAGT. The CDR3 runs to 15 residues. CDR3 loop: CASSEVPGADTEAFF. As DNA, the CDR3 is TGTGCCAGCAGTGAAGTTCCGGGTGCGGACACTGAAGCTTTCTTT.

J is TRBJ2-1 and V is TRBV25-1; TRBD2 might be the D (6 bases). The CDR3 totals 18 residues. Germline CDR1 MGHDK, CDR2 SYGVNS. Trimming removed 3 bases from V and 0 bases from J, with 18 bases in between. The CDR3 nucleotides read TGTGCCAGCAGTGAGAGGGAAGGCGGGGTGAGCTCCTACAATGAGCAGTTCTTC. It is translated as CASSEREGGVSSYNEQFF.

V and J are TRBV11-2 and TRBJ1-1, with 9 bases aligning to TRBD1. Germline CDR1 reads SGHAT; CDR2 reads FQNNGV. J lost 3 bases, V lost 6 bases, and 5 bases had no gene match. This CDR3 spans 14 amino acids. The CDR3 DNA reads as TGTGCCAGCAGGTACAGGGGGCCTGACACTGAAGCTTTCTTT. Amino acids: CASRYRGPDTEAFF.

This clone was recorded only once. The chain is built from TRBV18 and TRBJ2-5; perhaps TRBD2 as D (7 bases). The CDR3 runs 11 residues. Germline lookup yields CDR1 KGHSH and CDR2 LQKENI. The V end lost 4 bases, the J end lost 11 bases, and 11 bases lay between the germline ends. CDR3 residues: CASSQQGGQYF. Written as DNA, the CDR3 is TGTGCCAGCTCACAACAGGGAGGGCAGTACTTC. The variable domain in full, with the rest retrieved from reference TRBV18 and TRBJ2-5, is NAGVMQNPRHLVRRRGQEARLRCSPMKGHSHVYWYRQLPEEGLKFMVYLQKENIIDESGMPKERFSAEFPKEGPSILRIQQVVRGDSAAYFCASSQQGGQYFGPGTRLLVL.

The chain recombines TRBV7-9 with TRBJ1-4; a possible D gene is TRBD1 (5 bases). Trimming removed 4 bases at V and 3 bases at J, with 12 bases between. Germline V gene lookup returns CDR1 SEHNR and CDR2 FQNEAQ (reference sequence). This CDR3 region has 15 residues. The CDR3 sequence: CASSSQTASNEKLFF. DNA of the CDR3: TGTGCCAGCAGCTCCCAGACAGCCTCTAATGAAAAACTGTTTTTT.

The V gene is TRBV19, the J gene TRBJ1-4, with TRBD1 matching over 8 bases. Germline CDR1 reads LNHDA; CDR2 reads SQIVND (reference sequence). The J segment lost 5 bases and the V segment lost 3 bases, leaving 5 bases of the junction unmatched. This CDR3 contains 15 residues. In nucleotides, the CDR3 is TGTGCCAGTAGTATTGAACAGGGGGGAAATGAAAAACTGTTTTTT. Protein: CASSIEQGGNEKLFF.

The chain combines TRBV5-1 with TRBJ2-2; TRBD2 agrees at 15 bases. V was pared by 7 bases and J by 1 base, with 14 bases of the junction left unmatched. The germline gives CDR1 SGHRS, CDR2 YFSETQ. CDR3 length: 20 amino acids. CDR3 nucleotide sequence: TGCGCCAGCGGACAGTTTCCGGGACTAGCGGGGGGTTTGAACACCGGGGAGCTGTTTTTT. The encoded protein is CASGQFPGLAGGLNTGELFF.

The chain links TRBV11-2 to TRBJ1-1, with D possibly matching TRBD1 (5 bases). This CDR3 is 14 amino acids long. Trimming shortened V by 0 bases and J by 8 bases, and 13 bases separated the two germline ends. The V gene's germline CDR1 is SGHAT and CDR2 FQNNGV. CDR3 amino acids: CASSLDWTISEAFF. CDR3 DNA sequence: TGTGCCAGCAGCTTAGATTGGACAATTTCCGAAGCTTTCTTT.

The rearrangement joins TRBV7-9 to TRBJ2-5; maybe TRBD2 (5 bases). The germline V gene has CDR1 SEHNR and CDR2 FQNEAQ (reference sequence). V gave up 2 bases and J gave up 5 bases, with 21 bases separating them. The CDR3 is made up of 17 amino acids. The CDR3 is CASSLNLGGSGWETQYF. The CDR3 DNA reads TGTGCCAGCAGCTTAAACCTAGGAGGTTCTGGTTGGGAGACCCAGTACTTC.

V and J are TRBV6-1 and TRBJ1-5; possible D gene TRBD1, 6 bases. CDR3 size: 15 residues. Trimming removed 2 bases from V and 11 bases from J, with 19 bases in between. CDR1 and CDR2 (germline): MNHNS, SASEGT. CDR3 in DNA: TGTGCCAGCAGTGAACTCGGCAGGGGCGAAAAAGCCCAGCATTTT. Protein sequence: CASSELGRGEKAQHF.

The count of this clone is one. J is TRBJ2-1 and V is TRBV27; TRBD2 agrees at 7 bases. The trim removed 4 bases at V and 5 bases at J, leaving 8 bases unmatched. From germline, CDR1 is MNHEY and CDR2 SMNVEV (reference sequence). The CDR3 loop spans 15 amino acids. The CDR3 here is CASSSLGGGNNEQFF. As DNA, the CDR3 is TGTGCCAGCAGTTCCTTGGGGGGAGGGAACAATGAGCAGTTCTTC.

The chain joins TRBV6-5 to TRBJ1-2; D not certain. CDR1 and CDR2 (germline): MNHEY, SVGAGI. Between the trimmed V and J ends, which lost 7 bases and 5 bases, there was a span of 11 bases. The CDR3 length is 12 residues. This CDR3 is CASTDTRYGYTF. CDR3 DNA: TGTGCCAGCACAGACACCCGATATGGCTACACCTTC.

This clone was picked up one time. J is TRBJ2-5 and V is TRBV20-1; perhaps TRBD1 as D (6 bases). Germline CDR1 reads DFQATT; CDR2 reads SNEGSKA (reference sequence). The CDR3 is 10 amino acids. The V and J ends lost 5 bases and 11 bases respectively, with 12 bases between them. The CDR3 nucleotides read TGCAGTGCTTTCCAGGGGAAACAGTACTTC. Its protein product is CSAFQGKQYF.

The rearrangement uses TRBV7-3 and TRBJ1-4, with D possibly matching TRBD1 (5 bases). Trimming pared 0 bases from V and 8 bases from J, leaving 16 bases between. This CDR3 spans 16 amino acids. Germline V gene lookup returns CDR1 SGHTA and CDR2 FQGTGA. The chain's CDR3 is CASSLTAGEMREKLFF. The CDR3 DNA follows: TGTGCCAGCAGCTTAACAGCGGGGGAGATGAGGGAAAAACTGTTTTTT.

This sequence joins TRBV30 and TRBJ1-3; perhaps TRBD1 as D (5 bases). The V and J ends lost 4 bases and 2 bases respectively, with 15 bases between them. Germline CDR1 GTSNPN, CDR2 SVGIG (reference sequence). This CDR3 comprises 15 residues. CDR3 nucleotide sequence: TGTGCCTGGACCGGACCAGGGTATCCTGGAAACACCATATATTTT. Translating it yields CAWTGPGYPGNTIYF.

This sequence joins TRBV30 and TRBJ1-5; D gene unclear. Germline CDR1 reads GTSNPN; CDR2 reads SVGIG (reference sequence). CDR3 length: 13 amino acids. V was clipped by 0 bases and J by 5 bases, with 8 bases between them. The DNA for the CDR3 is TGTGCCTGGAGTGTACAATCTGATCAGCCCCAGCATTTT. It codes for CAWSVQSDQPQHF.

With regard to this clone: The junction shows a germline mismatch at one end, possibly a read error. The rearrangement links TRBV27 to TRBJ1-1; possible D gene TRBD1, 6 bases. The CDR3 runs to 12 residues. Germline V gene sequence: CDR1 MNHEY, CDR2 SMNVEV (reference sequence). The CDR3 DNA is TGTGCCAGCAGTTTCGGCCAGGGGCCTCCGAAATTT. Its translation is CASSFGQGPPKF.

The J gene is TRBJ2-1, the V gene TRBV2, with 10 bases identical to TRBD2. The CDR3 has 17 residues. Germline lookup yields CDR1 SNHLY and CDR2 FYNNEI. With 5 bases clipped from V and 9 bases from J, the junction kept 16 bases outside the gene matches. The CDR3 sequence: CASSREQGSGRSGEQFF. CDR3 nucleotides: TGTGCCAGCAGTCGTGAACAGGGTAGCGGGAGGAGTGGTGAGCAGTTCTTC.

The chain combines TRBV7-3 with TRBJ2-1; D uncertain. CDR1 SGHTA and CDR2 FQGTGA come from the germline V gene. Trimming removed 1 base from V and 4 bases from J, with 11 bases in between. The CDR3 is 15 amino acids. The CDR3 is CASSLMAAMYNEQFF. The CDR3, as DNA: TGTGCCAGCAGCTTAATGGCAGCGATGTACAATGAGCAGTTCTTC.

For the CDR3, the DNA is TGTGCCAGTAGGCCTACCCGCTCTCGGGATCACACCGGGGAGCTGTTTTTT. Amino acids: CASRPTRSRDHTGELFF. The J gene is TRBJ2-2, the V gene TRBV19; D is perhaps TRBD2 (5 bases). The CDR3 is made up of 17 amino acids. CDR1 is LNHDA, CDR2 SQIVND, per germline (reference sequence). The V gene lost 6 bases and the J gene lost 3 bases, with 20 bases spanning the gap.

The chain uses TRBV19 and TRBJ1-2; 7 bases are shared with TRBD1. CDR3 length: 19 residues. Germline CDR1 is LNHDA and CDR2 is SQIVND (reference sequence). V lost 3 bases, J lost 0 bases, and 16 bases stayed unmatched. The CDR3 DNA sequence: TGTGCCAGTAGTATCGGCTACGGGACAGCTCTATCAGCTAACTATGGCTACACCTTC. Amino acids: CASSIGYGTALSANYGYTF.